These 4 T cell receptor beta chains were all obtained from the same sample, sequenced in a study of cytomegalovirus exposure and HLA in healthy donors. Primers included in the PCR were 60 Vbeta and 13 Jbeta primers. The method was immunoSEQ multiplex PCR; TCRdb's version includes in-frame clones alone and lacks a portion of them. This sample has a few hundred thousand clones; approximately 80% occur once, and the top ten carry more than 0.5%. The sample comprised PBMCs. All receptors come from a woman aged 40 to 50 in good health and CMV-seronegative.

This sequence joins TRBV28 and TRBJ2-3; TRBD1 matches 8 bases. From germline, CDR1 is MDHEN and CDR2 SYDVKM. V was pared by 6 bases and J by 2 bases, with 10 bases of the junction left unmatched. This CDR3 has 16 amino acids. The CDR3 region is CASRPGQGYTTDTQYF. The DNA of the CDR3 is TGTGCCAGCAGGCCAGGACAGGGATATACCACAGATACGCAGTATTTT.

This chain's CDR3 is CASSDYLAEKLFF. Here the CDR3 DNA reads TGTGCCAGCAGCGACTACTTGGCTGAAAAACTGTTTTTT. The rearrangement links TRBV5-4 to TRBJ1-4; D remains ambiguous. The V end lost 4 bases, the J end lost 7 bases, and 11 bases lay between the germline ends. CDR3 length: 13 residues. Germline CDR1 is SGHNT and CDR2 is YYREEE (reference sequence). Filled out from reference TRBV5-4 and TRBJ1-4, the complete variable domain reads ETGVTQSPTHLIKTRGQQVTLRCSSQSGHNTVSWYQQALGQGPQFIFQYYREEENGRGNFPPRFSGLQFPNYSSELNVNALELDDSALYLCASSDYLAEKLFFGSGTQLSVL.

This chain uses TRBV11-2 with TRBJ2-3; perhaps TRBD2 as D (7 bases). Trimming cost V 3 bases and J 7 bases, with 14 bases left between them. CDR1 SGHAT and CDR2 FQNNGV come from the germline V gene. This CDR3 has 14 residues. CDR3 sequence (DNA): TGTGCCAGCAGCTTGGACGGGGGGCCATATACGCAGTATTTT. As protein: CASSLDGGPYTQYF.

A single count supports this clone. V is TRBV6-1 and J is TRBJ2-1; D gene ambiguous. Germline V lookup: CDR1 MNHNS, CDR2 SASEGT. CDR3 length: 16 amino acids. V was shortened by 1 base and J by 0 bases, with 10 bases between the two germline ends. This CDR3 is CASSEVPFHSYNEQFF. CDR3 bases: TGTGCCAGCAGTGAAGTTCCATTCCACTCCTACAATGAGCAGTTCTTC.